This T cell receptor (beta chain) appears in the sequencing data of a study of shared clonotypes between healthy human individuals. General study findings and limits: Four donors showed sharing of about 4.7% of naive CD4 clonotypes.

The repertoire was sequenced with immunoSEQ multiplex PCR; TCRdb's copy has only in-frame clones and lacks some. The sample carries 2 million to 2.5 million clones, around 95% recorded once. On this clone itself: Its antigen remains unknown.

This TCR came from a man between 18 and 35 years old in good health. The sequenced sample consisted of naive CD4+ T cells sorted from blood. The sample's subset: CD45RA+ positively selected.

CDR3 amino acids: CASSQDLPRPGLAFDEQFF. The CDR3 DNA reads TGCGCCAGCAGCCAAGATCTTCCCCGTCCGGGACTAGCTTTTGATGAGCAGTTCTTC. This chain uses TRBV4-3 with TRBJ2-1; 9 positions agree with TRBD2. The CDR3 runs to 19 residues. The germline V gene has CDR1 LGHNA and CDR2 YSLEER. J lost 8 bases, V lost 0 bases, and 17 bases had no gene match.